This T cell receptor (beta chain) is drawn from a study of OX40 agonist ivuxolimab in advanced cancers. On the study more broadly: Checkpoint inhibitors had been given previously to 40% of patients. Partial responses were observed in three patients, of whom one had hepatocellular carcinoma and two had cutaneous melanoma. General study results and limits: Clonal expansion by week 6 occurred in CD4+ and CD8+ blood T cells (at 0.1 to 3.0 mg/kg).

The protocol was immunoSEQ multiplex PCR, while the TCRdb copy is restricted to in-frame clones and leaves out a portion. The profile shows about 59,000 clones, around 86% of them singletons. Trimming left V 5 bases short and J 8 bases short, with 19 bases between. The CDR3 is 16 amino acids. Germline lookup yields CDR1 SEHNR and CDR2 FQNEAQ (reference sequence). Turning to this clone: Antigen: not known. The sample contains more than one DNA sequence encoding this CDR3.

Specimen: CD4+ or CD8+ T cells sorted from blood, collected in a trial of the OX40 agonist ivuxolimab. This chain uses TRBV7-9 with TRBJ1-6, with D maybe TRBD1 (5 bases). The TCR sequence derives from an adult with an advanced solid tumor such as melanoma, head and neck, liver or kidney cancer. As DNA, the CDR3 is TGTGCCAGCAGCCCCGACTTCGGGACCTTAGATTCACCCCTCCACTTT. Translated, it gives CASSPDFGTLDSPLHF.